The clone carrying this T cell receptor (beta chain) was picked up one time. The antigen is unknown. This sample was included in a study of T cell responses to AZD1222 COVID-19 vaccine. Looking at the study overall: Combined were second doses at about 4 or about 12 weeks.

TCRdb's copy holds only in-frame clones and misses some; the assay was immunoSEQ multiplex PCR. The table includes 150,000 or so clones, around 90% detected once. Study-level points and caveats: Among those given AZD1222, only 5 to 7 were seropositive at baseline. The repertoires were collected only after the peak T cell response.

This receptor was identified in an adult in good health. Specimen: peripheral blood, collected on day 0 of AZD1222 vaccination.

The CDR3 coding sequence is TGTGCCACCAGCAGAGAAATCCTCTCTGGAAACACCATATATTTT. Translating gives CATSREILSGNTIYF. The chain combines TRBV15 with TRBJ1-3; D uncertain. Germline values: CDR1 LNHNV, CDR2 YYDKDF (reference sequence). The CDR3 is 15 residues long. V gave up 0 bases and J gave up 0 bases, with 6 bases separating them.